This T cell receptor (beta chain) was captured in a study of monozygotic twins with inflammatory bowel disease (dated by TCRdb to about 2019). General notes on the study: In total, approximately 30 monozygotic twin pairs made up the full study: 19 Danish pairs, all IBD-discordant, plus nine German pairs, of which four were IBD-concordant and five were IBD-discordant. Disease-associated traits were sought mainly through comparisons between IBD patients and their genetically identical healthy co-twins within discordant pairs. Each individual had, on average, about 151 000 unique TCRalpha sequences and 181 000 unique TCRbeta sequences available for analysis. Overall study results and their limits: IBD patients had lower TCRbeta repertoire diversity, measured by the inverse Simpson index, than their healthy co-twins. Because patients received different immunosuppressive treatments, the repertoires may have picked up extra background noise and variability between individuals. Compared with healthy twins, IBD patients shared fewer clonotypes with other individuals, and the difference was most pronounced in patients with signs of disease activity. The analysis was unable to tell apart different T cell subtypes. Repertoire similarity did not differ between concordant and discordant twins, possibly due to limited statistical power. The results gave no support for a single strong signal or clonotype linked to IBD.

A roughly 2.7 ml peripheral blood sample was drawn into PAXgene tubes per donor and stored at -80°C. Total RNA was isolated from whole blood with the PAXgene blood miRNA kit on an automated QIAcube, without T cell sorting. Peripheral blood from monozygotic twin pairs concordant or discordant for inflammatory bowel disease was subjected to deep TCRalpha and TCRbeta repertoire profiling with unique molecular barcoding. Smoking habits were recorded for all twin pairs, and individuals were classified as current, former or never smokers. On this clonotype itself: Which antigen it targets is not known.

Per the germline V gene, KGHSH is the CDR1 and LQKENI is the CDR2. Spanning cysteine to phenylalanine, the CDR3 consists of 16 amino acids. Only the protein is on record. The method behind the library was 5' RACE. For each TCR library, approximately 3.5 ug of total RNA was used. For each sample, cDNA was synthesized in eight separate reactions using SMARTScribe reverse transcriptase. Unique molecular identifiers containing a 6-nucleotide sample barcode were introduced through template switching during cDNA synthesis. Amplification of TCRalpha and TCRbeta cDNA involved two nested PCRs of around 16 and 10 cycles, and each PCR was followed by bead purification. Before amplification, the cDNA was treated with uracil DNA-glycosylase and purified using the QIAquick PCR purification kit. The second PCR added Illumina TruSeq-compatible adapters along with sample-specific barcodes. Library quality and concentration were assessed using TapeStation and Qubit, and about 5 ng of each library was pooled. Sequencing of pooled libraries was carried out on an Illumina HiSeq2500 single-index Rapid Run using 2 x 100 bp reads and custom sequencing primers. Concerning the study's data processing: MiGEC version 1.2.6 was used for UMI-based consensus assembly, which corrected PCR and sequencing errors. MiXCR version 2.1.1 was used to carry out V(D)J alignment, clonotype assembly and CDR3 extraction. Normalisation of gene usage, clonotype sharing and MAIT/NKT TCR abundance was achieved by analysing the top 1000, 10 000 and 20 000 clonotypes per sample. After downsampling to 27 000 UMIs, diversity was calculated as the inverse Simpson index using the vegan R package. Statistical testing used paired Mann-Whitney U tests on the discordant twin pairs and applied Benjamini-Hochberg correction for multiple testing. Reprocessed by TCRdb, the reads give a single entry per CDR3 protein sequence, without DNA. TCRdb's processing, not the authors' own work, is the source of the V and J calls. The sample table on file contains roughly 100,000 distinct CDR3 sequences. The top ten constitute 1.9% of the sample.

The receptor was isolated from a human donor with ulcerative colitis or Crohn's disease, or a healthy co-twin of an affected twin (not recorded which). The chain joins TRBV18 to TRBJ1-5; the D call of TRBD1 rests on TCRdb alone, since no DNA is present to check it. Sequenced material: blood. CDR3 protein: CASSLTGGYSNQPQHF. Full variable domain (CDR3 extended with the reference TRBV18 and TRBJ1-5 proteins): NAGVMQNPRHLVRRRGQEARLRCSPMKGHSHVYWYRQLPEEGLKFMVYLQKENIIDESGMPKERFSAEFPKEGPSILRIQQVVRGDSAAYFCASSLTGGYSNQPQHFGDGTRLSIL.